Included here is one TCR beta chain sequence, with context. Its antigen is still unknown. The source of the sample is a study of T-cell reconstitution after alpha-beta-depleted transplantation in children. The CDR3 contains 16 residues. Per germline, CDR1 SGHKS and CDR2 YYEKEE (reference sequence). V lost 5 bases to trimming and J lost 4 bases; unmatched junction nucleotides: 7. Molecular barcoding with unique molecular identifiers was used for the TCRbeta library. TCRdb fed the PCR reads into MiXCR, producing one record per CDR3 protein. This table holds around 800,000 distinct CDR3 sequences, about 15% found once. Study-level points and caveats: In some patients, recipient T cells and intrathymic progenitors surviving conditioning explained high day-60 diversity. Expanded clones from the graft, numbering several hundred, reportedly supplied alpha-beta T cells about two months after transplant.

The source is a male patient under 18 who had a stem cell transplant for acute lymphoblastic leukemia, so the T cells may come from the graft donor. The sequences come from PBMCs, mostly from graft donor cells, collected 360 days after TCRalphabeta/CD19-depleted stem cell transplant. The chain uses TRBV5-5 and TRBJ2-1, with TRBD2 matching over 12 bases. CDR3 nucleotide sequence: TGTGCCAGCAGACTCACTAGCGGGAGGACGTACAATGAGCAGTTCTTC. It specifies CASRLTSGRTYNEQFF.